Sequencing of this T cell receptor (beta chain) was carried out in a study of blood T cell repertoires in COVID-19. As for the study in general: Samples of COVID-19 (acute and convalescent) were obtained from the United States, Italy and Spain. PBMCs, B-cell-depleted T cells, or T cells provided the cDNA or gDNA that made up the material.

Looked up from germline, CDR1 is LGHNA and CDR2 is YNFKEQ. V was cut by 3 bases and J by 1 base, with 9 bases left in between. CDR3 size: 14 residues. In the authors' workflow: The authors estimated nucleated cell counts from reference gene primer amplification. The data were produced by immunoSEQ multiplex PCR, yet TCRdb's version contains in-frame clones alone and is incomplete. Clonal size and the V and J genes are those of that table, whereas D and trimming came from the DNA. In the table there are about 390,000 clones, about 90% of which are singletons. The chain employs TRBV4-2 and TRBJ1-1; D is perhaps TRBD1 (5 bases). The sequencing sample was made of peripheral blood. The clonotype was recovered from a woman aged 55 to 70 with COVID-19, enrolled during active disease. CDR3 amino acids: CASSHRDRNTEAFF. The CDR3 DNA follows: TGTGCCAGCAGCCACAGGGATCGGAACACTGAAGCTTTCTTT.